The clone carrying this T cell receptor beta chain was seen once. Its antigen is unidentified. The V gene's germline CDR1 is MNHEY and CDR2 SVGAGI. CDR3 size: 14 residues. The ends lost 7 bases at V and 4 bases at J; junction bases unmatched: 9. Here immunoSEQ multiplex PCR was the method, and the copy in TCRdb shows in-frame clones only, minus some. The data contain 140,000 to 150,000 clones, 80% to 95% of them singletons. This sample stems from a study of T cell responses to AZD1222 COVID-19 vaccine. Study-wide results and limits: CD4 TCRs linked to vaccination spanned spike, dominating at 160-218 and 743-854.

The TCR was taken from an adult who received the AZD1222 COVID-19 vaccine. The sample was peripheral blood, taken 28 days after the second AZD1222 dose. The V gene is TRBV6-5, the J gene TRBJ1-1; the match to TRBD1 covers 7 bases. CDR3 sequence reads: CASNYGAGGTEAFF. In nucleotides, the CDR3 is TGTGCCAGCAACTATGGGGCAGGGGGCACTGAAGCTTTCTTT.